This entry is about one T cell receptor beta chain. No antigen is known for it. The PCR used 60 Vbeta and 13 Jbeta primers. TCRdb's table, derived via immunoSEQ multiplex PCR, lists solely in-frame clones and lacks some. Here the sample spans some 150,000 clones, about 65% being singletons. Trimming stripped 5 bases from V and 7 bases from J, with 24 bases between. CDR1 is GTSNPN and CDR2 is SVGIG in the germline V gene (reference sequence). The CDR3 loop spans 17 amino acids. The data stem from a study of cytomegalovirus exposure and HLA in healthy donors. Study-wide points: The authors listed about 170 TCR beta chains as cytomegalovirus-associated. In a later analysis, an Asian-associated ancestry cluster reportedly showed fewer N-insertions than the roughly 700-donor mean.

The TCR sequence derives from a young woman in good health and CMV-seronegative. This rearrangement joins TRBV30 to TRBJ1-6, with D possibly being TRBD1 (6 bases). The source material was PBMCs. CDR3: CAWDSGTRLPVNSPLHF. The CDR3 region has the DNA TGTGCCTGGGATTCCGGGACAAGGCTCCCGGTGAATTCACCCCTCCACTTT. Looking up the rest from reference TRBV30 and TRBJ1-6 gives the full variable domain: SQTIHQWPATLVQPVGSPLSLECTVEGTSNPNLYWYRQAAGRGLQLLFYSVGIGQISSEVPQNLSASRPQDRQFILSSKKLLLSDSGFYLCAWDSGTRLPVNSPLHFGNGTRLTVT.